These T cell receptor beta chains were read from a single sample in a study of Ad26.COV2.S vaccination and SARS-CoV-2 variants. The protocol was immunoSEQ multiplex PCR, while the TCRdb copy is restricted to in-frame clones and leaves out a portion. There are hundreds of thousands of clones in the sample; about 88% occur only once, and 6.4% lies in the top ten. Sequenced here: peripheral blood, sampled in a trial of Ad26.COV2.S vaccine versus placebo. These receptor sequences come from a person aged 18 to 65 who received the Ad26.COV2.S COVID-19 vaccine or a placebo. The CDR3 runs from the conserved cysteine through the conserved F or W. The order of the fields is V gene, J gene, clone size, D gene, CDR3 DNA, CDR3 protein. A D gene is named only where the DNA matches it firmly. Clone sizes are given selectively: once, few, many, or a class where the clone is expanded.

TRBV6-1	TRBJ1-3	few	.	TGTGCCAGCAGTGAAGTAGGGGGGGCAGATGGAAACACCATATATTTT	CASSEVGGADGNTIYF
TRBV6-2/TRBV6-3	TRBJ1-5	.	.	TGTGCCAGCAGTTACCGTACAAGGGGGAATCAGCCCCAGCATTTT	CASSYRTRGNQPQHF
TRBV28	TRBJ1-2	.	.	TGTGCCAGCAGGAGGGGTAACTATGGCTACACCTTC	CASRRGNYGYTF
TRBV18	TRBJ1-2	.	TRBD1	TGTGCCAGCTCTCTCGAGGGGGCCTCCTATGGCTACACCTTC	CASSLEGASYGYTF
TRBV4-1	TRBJ1-4	.	.	TGCGCCAGCAGCCAAAGACAGGAGAGGCACGAAAAACTGTTTTTT	CASSQRQERHEKLFF
TRBV18	TRBJ2-7	once	.	TGTGCCAGCTCACCTATGACAGGTTCCTACGAGCAGTACTTC	CASSPMTGSYEQYF
TRBV11-3	TRBJ2-7	.	.	TGTGCCAGCAGCGTATCCGGGACGTTCAACTACGAGCAGTACTTC	CASSVSGTFNYEQYF
TRBV9	TRBJ1-1	.	TRBD1	TGTGCCAGCAGCGCCAACAGGGGTCCCGCTGAAGCTTTCTTT	CASSANRGPAEAFF
TRBV28	TRBJ1-5	.	.	TGTGCCAGCAGTTTTTTGGGGGGCGGACAGCCCCAGCATTTT	CASSFLGGGQPQHF
TRBV28	TRBJ1-2	.	TRBD1	TGTGCCAGCAGTTTCCCGACAGGGGGCAGCTATGGCTACACCTTC	CASSFPTGGSYGYTF
TRBV6-5	TRBJ1-2	.	.	TGTGCCAGCAGTTACGTGGGCCCGACCAAACACTATGGCTACACCTTC	CASSYVGPTKHYGYTF
TRBV5-6	TRBJ2-7	.	.	TGTGCCAGCAGCGGGCCGGGACCGCAGCAGTACTTC	CASSGPGPQQYF
TRBV7-3	TRBJ1-4	.	TRBD1	TGTGCCAGCAGCCCGGACAGGATGAATGAAAAACTGTTTTTT	CASSPDRMNEKLFF
TRBV16	TRBJ1-1	.	TRBD1	TGTGCCAGCAGCCAAGAGACAGGGGGGTTCGGGAACACTGAAGCTTTCTTT	CASSQETGGFGNTEAFF
TRBV5-1	TRBJ2-6	.	.	TGCGCCAGCAGCTCCAACTCTGGGGCCAACGTCCTGACTTTC	CASSSNSGANVLTF
TRBV2	TRBJ1-5	.	.	TGTGCCAGCAGTGCAGGAGGATATAGCAATCAGCCCCAGCATTTT	CASSAGGYSNQPQHF
TRBV29-1	TRBJ1-1	.	.	TGCAGCTGGGCCCAGGGATTCCCTCTGAACACTGAAGCTTTCTTT	CSWAQGFPLNTEAFF
TRBV9	TRBJ2-2	.	TRBD2	TGTGCCAGCACACTAGCGGGCCAGGGCTACACCGGGGAGCTGTTTTTT	CASTLAGQGYTGELFF
TRBV6-2/TRBV6-3	TRBJ2-5	few	.	TGTGCCAGCAGTTACGAGGATTATTTAACCCAGTACTTC	CASSYEDYLTQYF
TRBV6-2/TRBV6-3	TRBJ1-2	.	.	TGTGCCAGCAGTCTTCAGGGGACCCGTAACTATGGCTACACCTTC	CASSLQGTRNYGYTF
TRBV18	TRBJ1-1	few	.	TGTGCCAGCTCACCAACAGACGCAGGGAACACTGAAGCTTTCTTT	CASSPTDAGNTEAFF
TRBV9	TRBJ2-1	.	.	TGTGCCAGCAGCTGGTCAAAGACAGGAGACTCCTACAATGAGCAGTTCTTC	CASSWSKTGDSYNEQFF
TRBV28	TRBJ1-3	.	.	TGTGCCAGCAGTTATGACAGGAGAGACACCATATATTTT	CASSYDRRDTIYF
TRBV30	TRBJ1-3	.	TRBD1	TGTGCCTGGAGTGACCTCTTCACAGGGGCTGGAAACACCATATATTTT	CAWSDLFTGAGNTIYF
TRBV11-2	TRBJ2-2	.	.	TGTGCCAGCAGCTTAGATTGGTACACCGGGGAGCTGTTTTTT	CASSLDWYTGELFF
TRBV7-3	TRBJ1-2	.	.	TGTGCCAGCAGCTTAGATTCCGGGGGTTTAAGGGATGGCTACACCTTC	CASSLDSGGLRDGYTF
TRBV11-2	TRBJ1-4	.	TRBD1	TGTGCCAGCAGCCCACAGGGGAGACACGAAAAACTGTTTTTT	CASSPQGRHEKLFF
TRBV19	TRBJ2-1	.	.	TGTGCCAGTAGTATAGATCTGGCAGTTAGTTACAATGAGCAGTTCTTC	CASSIDLAVSYNEQFF